The 19 T cell receptor beta chains reported below all come from one sample, sequenced in a study of T cells in Graves' hyperthyroidism and ophthalmopathy. There were TCR beta CDR3 regions amplified from RNA transcripts. A set of HTBI primers served as the primers for a first-round RT-PCR of the TCR CDR3. In TCRdb, the multiplex PCR reads were re-called with MiXCR into one record per CDR3 protein. The sample lists just under 750,000 distinct CDR3 sequences; approximately 40% were seen once. The sample consisted of blood. These receptors all stem from a woman aged 35 to 49 with Graves' hyperthyroidism.

The chain has TRBV12-3 or TRBV12-4 and TRBJ2-7, with no clear D. Deletions cut 6 bases from V and 0 bases from J, with 12 bases between. This CDR3 is built from 14 residues. CDR3 protein: CASSRDSPSYEQYF. CDR3 coding DNA: TGTGCCAGCAGCCGCGACTCCCCCTCCTACGAGCAGTACTTC.

To note about this clonotype: Being one base from a much bigger clone, this may be a read error. The chain employs TRBV2 and TRBJ1-2; D call uncertain. The CDR3 runs to 13 residues. Germline values: CDR1 SNHLY, CDR2 FYNNEI. The CDR3 spells CAGSEVPVYGYTF. The CDR3 bases are TGTGCCGGCAGTGAAGTCCCCGTCTATGGCTACACCTTC.

The rearrangement links TRBV24-1 to TRBJ2-7; no definite D call. With the DNA end fitting TRBJ2-1 better, the J assignment may be wrong. The length of the CDR3 is 16 residues. The germline V gene has CDR1 KGHDR and CDR2 SFDVKD. CDR3 DNA: TGTGCCACCAGTGGCCACCATAATCCCCTGGGTGCTGAGCAGTTCTTC. Protein sequence: CATSGHHNPLGAEQFF.

The chain combines TRBV20-1 with TRBJ1-5; possible D gene TRBD1, 5 bases. The CDR3 runs 15 residues. The germline V gene encodes CDR1 DFQATT and CDR2 SNEGSKA (reference sequence). Deletions cut 0 bases from V and 4 bases from J, with 13 bases between. The CDR3 nucleotides are TGCAGTGCTAGAGACGTACAGGAGGGAAATCAGCCCCAGCATTTT. Translated: CSARDVQEGNQPQHF.

In this sample, this clonotype turned up a few times. J is TRBJ2-7 and V is TRBV9, with 8 bases matching TRBD1. CDR3 length: 16 residues. The germline V gene encodes CDR1 SGDLS and CDR2 YYNGEE. The J segment lost 3 bases and the V segment lost 0 bases, leaving 8 bases of the junction unmatched. The CDR3 sequence is CASSVEIGTGLYEQYF. For the CDR3, the DNA is TGTGCCAGCAGCGTAGAGATAGGGACAGGACTCTACGAGCAGTACTTC.

CDR3 protein: CASSYSWTGVWGPEAFF. The CDR3 nucleotides are TGTGCCAGCAGTTACTCGTGGACAGGGGTTTGGGGCCCTGAAGCTTTCTTT. The chain employs TRBV2 and TRBJ1-1, with 9 bases lining up with TRBD1. The germline V gene has CDR1 SNHLY and CDR2 FYNNEI. V lost 5 bases and J lost 6; bases outside the gene matches: 16. The CDR3 spans 17 residues.

The table lists this clonotype with a few counts. The chain recombines TRBV6-6 with TRBJ1-1, with D uncertain. Germline V gene sequence: CDR1 MNHNY, CDR2 SVGAGI (reference sequence). Trimming stripped 2 bases from V and 3 bases from J, with 7 bases between. This CDR3 contains 13 residues. The CDR3 region is CASSYREYTEAFF. CDR3 in DNA: TGTGCCAGCAGTTACAGGGAATACACTGAAGCTTTCTTT.

The chain recombines TRBV12-3 or TRBV12-4 with TRBJ1-2, with D perhaps TRBD1 (5 bases). With 7 bases removed from V and 0 bases from J, the gap between germline ends came to 15 bases. CDR3 length: 15 residues. The CDR3 DNA follows: TGTGCCAGCACCCCCGGGACGGAGACTAACTATGGCTACACCTTC. Encoded protein: CASTPGTETNYGYTF.

On this clonotype itself: This may be a read error, as it is one base from a much larger clone. As the CDR3 is not closed by the conserved phenylalanine or tryptophan, this likely results from a read error. This rearrangement joins TRBV6-5 to TRBJ1-2; D not certain. Looked up from germline, CDR1 is MNHEY and CDR2 is SVGAGI. CDR3 length: 11 residues. V lost 8 bases and J lost 5, with 9 bases in between. The CDR3 sequence: CASYSGYGYTL. The CDR3 nucleotides read TGTGCCAGCTACTCGGGGTATGGCTACACCTTG.

Concerning this clonotype itself: A junction boundary mismatches the germline segment, possibly from a read error. This rearrangement joins TRBV7-2 to TRBJ2-5; 10 bases are shared with TRBD2. The CDR3 consists of 16 residues. Germline CDR1 reads SGHTA; CDR2 reads FQGNSA. The CDR3 DNA follows: TGCGCCAGCAGCCAAGGAGGACTAGCGGCCCAAGAGACCCAGTACTTC. This gives the protein CASSQGGLAAQETQYF.

This chain links TRBV2 with TRBJ1-3; no firm D call. Trimming removed 7 bases from V and 4 bases from J, with 11 bases in between. This CDR3 contains 13 residues. From germline, CDR1 is SNHLY and CDR2 FYNNEI. The DNA for the CDR3 is TGTGCCAGCACGGGGTTAGCAGGAAACACCATATATTTT. Translating gives CASTGLAGNTIYF.

V is TRBV29-1 and J is TRBJ1-2; 9 nucleotides match TRBD1. This CDR3 region has 15 residues. J lost 6 bases, V lost 6 bases, and 14 bases had no gene match. Looked up from germline, CDR1 is SQVTM and CDR2 is ANQGSEA. The CDR3 region has the DNA TGCAGCGTCCCTTTTACAGGGGGCCTTTCGAATGGCTACACCTTC. Amino acids: CSVPFTGGLSNGYTF. The full variable domain, rest sourced from reference TRBV29-1 and TRBJ1-2, is SAVISQKPSRDICQRGTSLTIQCQVDSQVTMMFWYRQQPGQSLTLIATANQGSEATYESGFVIDKFPISRPNLTFSTLTVSNMSPEDSSIYLCSVPFTGGLSNGYTFGSGTRLTVV.

This clonotype showed up many times. The chain links TRBV15 to TRBJ1-2, with 8 bases fitting TRBD1. The CDR3 loop spans 15 amino acids. Germline loops: CDR1 LNHNV, CDR2 YYDKDF (reference sequence). With 6 bases clipped from V and 2 bases from J, the junction kept 8 bases outside the gene matches. The CDR3 loop reads CATRSGTGLNYGYTF. CDR3 nucleotides: TGTGCCACCAGGTCCGGGACAGGCCTAAACTATGGCTACACCTTC. The full variable domain, with the rest looked up from reference TRBV15 and TRBJ1-2, is DAMVIQNPRYQVTQFGKPVTLSCSQTLNHNVMYWYQQKSSQAPKLLFHYYDKDFNNEADTPDNFQSRRPNTSFCFLDIRSPGLGDTAMYLCATRSGTGLNYGYTFGSGTRLTVV.

Note on this clonotype: With a much larger clone just one base away, this may be a read error. The rearrangement uses TRBV10-3 and TRBJ2-6; D is unresolved. Germline V gene lookup returns CDR1 ENHRY and CDR2 SYGVKD. The CDR3 spans 17 residues. Trimming stripped 5 bases from V and 0 bases from J, with 14 bases between. The CDR3 sequence: CAISYGAKTSGANVLTF. The CDR3 DNA is TGTGCCATCAGTTACGGCGCGAAAACCTCTGGGGCCAACGTCCTGACTTTC.

This clonotype was seen at least ten times. The chain employs TRBV29-1 and TRBJ1-5; no definite D call. Trimming removed 5 bases at V and 0 bases at J, with 8 bases between. The CDR3 spans 13 residues. Germline CDR1 is SQVTM and CDR2 is ANQGSEA. Written as DNA, the CDR3 is TGCAGCGTTTCCAGTTATAGCAATCAGCCCCAGCATTTT. Protein: CSVSSYSNQPQHF.

The rearrangement links TRBV7-9 to TRBJ2-3; D gene uncertain. Germline V gene sequence: CDR1 SEHNR, CDR2 FQNEAQ (reference sequence). There are 14 residues in the CDR3. V was cut by 5 bases and J by 5 bases, with 14 bases left in between. CDR3 in amino acids: CASSVGNGLDTQYF. CDR3 nucleotides: TGTGCCAGCAGCGTGGGGAATGGGTTAGATACGCAGTATTTT.

J is TRBJ2-7 and V is TRBV7-3, with D maybe TRBD2 (6 bases). Germline assignment: CDR1 SGHTA and CDR2 FQGTGA. The V end was cut by 5 bases, the J end by 5 bases, with 13 bases between. This CDR3 has 13 amino acids. The DNA of the CDR3 is TGTGCCAGCAGCGCTACCGCGGGAAACGAGCAGTACTTC. It specifies CASSATAGNEQYF.

The chain carries TRBV28 and TRBJ2-5; either TRBD1 or TRBD2 may fit D (5 bases each). The CDR3 runs to 13 residues. Germline lookup yields CDR1 MDHEN and CDR2 SYDVKM. Deletions cut 11 bases from V and 4 bases from J, with 17 bases between. CDR3 region: CAAPRDVRETQYF. The CDR3 DNA follows: TGTGCCGCCCCCAGGGACGTCAGAGAGACCCAGTACTTC.

This clonotype has a count of ten or more. The CDR3 here is CASSLWAGMNTGELFF. The CDR3 nucleotides are TGTGCCAGCAGCTTGTGGGCAGGGATGAACACCGGGGAGCTGTTTTTT. J is TRBJ2-2 and V is TRBV5-5, with D possibly matching TRBD1 (5 bases). V lost 1 base to trimming and J lost 1 base, with 11 bases between them. The CDR3 is 16 residues long. Germline loops: CDR1 SGHKS, CDR2 YYEKEE (reference sequence).